This T cell receptor (beta chain) was captured by sequencing in a study of CD8 T cells in ankylosing spondylitis. General study points: A TCR beta motif of about 8 highly homologous variants appeared characteristic of ankylosing spondylitis blood. Researchers report that disease-linked clones proved CD8+ and relatively rare in peripheral blood. Significantly higher representation of disease-linked clones was reported for matched ankylosing spondylitis synovial fluid.

Quantitative 5'-RACE with molecular barcodes produced the TCR beta libraries. From the 5' RACE reads, TCRdb called clonotypes with MiXCR, one entry per CDR3 protein. Of roughly 400,000 distinct CDR3 sequences in the sample, around 24% were seen once. Turning to this clonotype: Its specificity is not known.

The CDR3 runs 13 residues. The V and J ends lost 2 bases and 6 bases, in that order; junction bases with no gene match: 4. The V gene's germline CDR1 is SQVTM and CDR2 ANQGSEA. Sequenced input: blood, either unsorted or a sorted T cell fraction (not recorded which). The J gene is TRBJ2-7, the V gene TRBV29-1; 10 bases align to TRBD1. The origin of this receptor is a male donor with ankylosing spondylitis. The CDR3 spells CSVETWTGGEQYF. The CDR3 coding sequence is TGCAGCGTTGAAACTTGGACAGGGGGCGAGCAGTACTTC.